Listed below are T cell receptor beta chains from one sample, sequenced in a study of T cells after yellow fever vaccination. TCRdb used MiXCR to reprocess the 5' RACE reads, holding one entry per CDR3 protein. The data contain about 630,000 distinct CDR3 sequences, about 12% of them singletons. This specimen consisted of PBMCs, obtained on the day of the yellow fever booster vaccination. The receptors come from a man under 40 who received the YFV17D yellow fever vaccine. Both conserved end residues are part of each CDR3. The D gene is left open where the match is weak. Clone size is given for some rows only: seen once, a few or many times, or a class if the clone is expanded.

j_call | d_call | v_call | clone_size | cdr3_aa | cdr3_nt
TRBJ2-7 | NA | TRBV7-9 | few | CASSSYGDRQYEQYF | TGTGCCAGCAGCTCTTACGGCGACAGACAGTACGAGCAGTACTTC
TRBJ2-1 | TRBD1 | TRBV6-1 | NA | CASSADRVSQFF | TGTGCCAGCAGCGCCGACAGGGTGTCGCAGTTCTTC
TRBJ2-3 | NA | TRBV20-1 | few | CSASSWVSTDTQYF | TGCAGTGCTAGTAGTTGGGTTAGTACAGATACGCAGTATTTT
TRBJ2-7 | TRBD1 | TRBV29-1 | few | CSVLDRGQGAYEQYF | TGCAGCGTCCTCGACCGGGGACAGGGGGCTTACGAGCAGTACTTC
TRBJ1-2 | NA | TRBV4-3 | few | CASSQDLGGYGYTF | TGCGCCAGCAGCCAAGACTTGGGGGGCTATGGCTACACCTTC
TRBJ2-7 | NA | TRBV7-9 | NA | CASSPPPTGTYEQYF | TGTGCCAGCAGCCCGCCCCCCACTGGAACCTACGAGCAGTACTTC
TRBJ2-6 | TRBD1 | TRBV27 | NA | CASSLRQGLRSGANVLTF | TGTGCCAGCAGTTTAAGACAGGGTCTTCGGTCTGGGGCCAACGTCCTGACTTTC
TRBJ1-1 | NA | TRBV7-9 | NA | CASSLQAASEAFF | TGTGCCAGCAGCCTTCAGGCAGCAAGTGAAGCTTTCTTT
TRBJ2-1 | TRBD2 | TRBV5-1 | NA | CASSPERLAGGSEQFF | TGCGCCAGCAGCCCTGAACGACTAGCGGGAGGGAGTGAGCAGTTCTTC
TRBJ1-1 | NA | TRBV7-9 | NA | CASRSTAYTEAFF | TGTGCCAGCAGGTCGACAGCATACACTGAAGCTTTCTTT
TRBJ2-1 | NA | TRBV20-1 | NA | CSARTPLPYNEQFF | TGCAGTGCTCGGACTCCATTACCTTACAATGAGCAGTTCTTC
TRBJ2-3 | NA | TRBV27 | NA | CASRLRDTRTDTQYF | TGTGCCAGCCGACTCCGGGATACAAGGACAGATACGCAGTATTTT
TRBJ2-5 | NA | TRBV6-2/TRBV6-3 | NA | CASSRGGSSRSWETQYF | TGTGCCAGCAGTAGGGGGGGGTCAAGCCGGTCTTGGGAGACCCAGTACTTC
TRBJ2-1 | TRBD1 | TRBV28 | few | CASRYPGQGYEQFF | TGTGCCAGCAGATACCCCGGACAGGGATATGAGCAGTTCTTC
TRBJ2-3 | TRBD2 | TRBV5-1 | many | CASSTGLAGAPDTQYF | TGCGCCAGCAGCACAGGACTAGCGGGAGCCCCAGATACGCAGTATTTT
TRBJ2-1 | NA | TRBV5-1 | many | CASSLEGQGYEQFF | TGCGCCAGCAGCTTGGAGGGGCAGGGCTATGAGCAGTTCTTC
TRBJ2-5 | TRBD2 | TRBV30 | few | CAWSVLRTRQETQYF | TGTGCCTGGAGTGTACTTCGGACTAGACAAGAGACCCAGTACTTC
TRBJ2-1 | TRBD2 | TRBV6-5 | few | CASSSELAGVRNEQFF | TGTGCCAGCAGTTCCGAACTAGCGGGAGTTAGAAATGAGCAGTTCTTC
TRBJ2-1 | NA | TRBV5-1 | few | CASRRSYNEQFF | TGCGCCAGCAGAAGGAGCTACAATGAGCAGTTCTTC
TRBJ1-2 | NA | TRBV15 | NA | CATSNGNYGYTF | TGTGCCACCAGCAATGGGAACTATGGCTACACCTTC
TRBJ1-3 | NA | TRBV30 | few | CAGASSGNTIYF | TGTGCCGGGGCCTCCTCTGGAAACACCATATATTTT
TRBJ2-1 | NA | TRBV7-2 | NA | CASSPGWLASFF | TGTGCCAGCAGCCCTGGGTGGCTAGCGAGCTTCTTC
TRBJ2-7 | TRBD1 | TRBV28 | NA | CASSLGTGVNEQYF | TGTGCCAGCAGTTTGGGGACAGGGGTGAACGAGCAGTACTTC
TRBJ2-3 | NA | TRBV7-2 | NA | CASSLGGPHDTQYF | TGTGCCAGCAGCTTAGGGGGACCACATGATACGCAGTATTTT
TRBJ2-2 | NA | TRBV19 | NA | CASINRATGELFF | TGTGCCAGTATTAACAGGGCCACCGGGGAGCTGTTTTTT
TRBJ2-7 | TRBD2 | TRBV28 | NA | CASSFSQRGHYEQYF | TGTGCCAGCAGTTTTTCCCAGCGGGGGCACTACGAGCAGTACTTC
TRBJ2-5 | NA | TRBV15 | few | CATSAPGGQETQYF | TGTGCCACCAGCGCCCCCGGGGGCCAAGAGACCCAGTACTTC
TRBJ2-2 | TRBD2 | TRBV19 | NA | CASTAGTSGSGELFF | TGTGCCAGTACCGCCGGGACTAGCGGGTCCGGGGAGCTGTTTTTT
TRBJ2-7 | NA | TRBV7-2 | few | CASSLAIDPGYEQYF | TGTGCCAGCAGCTTAGCAATAGATCCGGGCTACGAGCAGTACTTC
TRBJ1-5 | NA | TRBV2 | NA | CASSAAGLDSNQPQHF | TGTGCCAGCAGTGCGGCAGGCTTGGATAGCAATCAGCCCCAGCATTTT
TRBJ2-1 | NA | TRBV20-1 | NA | CSARISNEQFF | TGCAGTGCTAGGATCTCTAATGAGCAGTTCTTC
TRBJ1-5 | TRBD1 | TRBV18 | NA | CASSPTGRYNQPQHF | TGTGCCAGCTCGCCGACAGGGAGGTACAATCAGCCCCAGCATTTT
TRBJ2-3 | TRBD2 | TRBV5-1 | NA | CASSSGGGAIMDTQYF | TGCGCCAGCAGCTCAGGCGGGGGGGCAATCATGGATACGCAGTATTTT
TRBJ2-5 | NA | TRBV4-2 | many | CASSQDYAGTGTQYF | TGTGCCAGCAGCCAAGATTATGCAGGGACGGGGACCCAGTACTTC
TRBJ2-7 | NA | TRBV29-1 | NA | CSVGVGGGTYEQYF | TGCAGCGTGGGAGTGGGAGGGGGAACCTACGAGCAGTACTTC
TRBJ2-5 | NA | TRBV10-3 | NA | CATQEGETQYF | TGTGCCACCCAAGAGGGAGAGACCCAGTACTTC
TRBJ2-1 | NA | TRBV5-1 | NA | CASSFRDYNEQFF | TGCGCCAGCAGCTTTAGGGACTACAATGAGCAGTTCTTC
TRBJ1-5 | NA | TRBV7-2 | NA | CASSQRDQPQHF | TGTGCCAGCAGCCAGCGTGATCAGCCCCAGCATTTT
TRBJ1-2 | TRBD1 | TRBV20-1 | many | CSARPDRVGGYTF | TGCAGTGCTAGACCGGACAGGGTAGGCGGCTACACCTTC
TRBJ2-2 | NA | TRBV6-2/TRBV6-3 | NA | CASSLSGPVTWELFF | TGTGCCAGCAGTTTGAGCGGGCCCGTCACCTGGGAGCTGTTTTTT
TRBJ1-1 | NA | TRBV6-2/TRBV6-3 | few | CASSYTGSAEAFF | TGTGCCAGCAGTTATACAGGCTCGGCTGAAGCTTTCTTT
TRBJ2-3 | NA | TRBV29-1 | few | CSVHTSMLADTQYF | TGCAGCGTCCATACTAGTATGTTAGCAGATACGCAGTATTTT
TRBJ2-1 | NA | TRBV7-9 | few | CASSLGGDYNEQFF | TGTGCCAGCAGCTTAGGCGGGGACTACAATGAGCAGTTCTTC
TRBJ2-5 | NA | TRBV2 | few | CASRGRSQETQYF | TGTGCCAGCAGGGGCAGGAGCCAAGAGACCCAGTACTTC
TRBJ1-6 | NA | TRBV18 | NA | CASSPGTVNNSPLHF | TGTGCCAGCTCACCCGGGACGGTGAATAATTCACCCCTCCACTTT
TRBJ2-7 | NA | TRBV5-4 | NA | CASTSGTKYEQYF | TGTGCCAGCACCTCGGGGACAAAGTACGAGCAGTACTTC
TRBJ2-1 | TRBD1 | TRBV9 | many | CASTPGQGAYNEQFF | TGTGCCAGCACCCCTGGGCAGGGGGCCTACAATGAGCAGTTCTTC
TRBJ2-1 | NA | TRBV20-1 | few | CSAIDRIGVNEQFF | TGCAGTGCTATCGACAGGATTGGAGTGAATGAGCAGTTCTTC
TRBJ2-4 | TRBD2 | TRBV11-1 | few | CASSLASISGGSRKNIQYF | TGTGCCAGCAGCTTAGCGAGCATATCGGGGGGATCGCGGAAAAACATTCAGTACTTC
TRBJ1-4 | NA | TRBV3-1 | NA | CASSQSKWASGNEKLFF | TGTGCCAGCAGCCAATCAAAATGGGCGTCGGGGAATGAAAAACTGTTTTTT
TRBJ2-7 | TRBD1 | TRBV29-1 | NA | CSVWATEGQASYEQYF | TGCAGCGTTTGGGCGACAGAGGGACAGGCATCTTACGAGCAGTACTTC